The 18 T cell receptor beta chains below come from one sample, sequenced in a study of blood T cells in healthy people across ages. The use of a sample-barcoded 5' primer and a J-beta primer mix characterized a second PCR of roughly 7 to 12 cycles. TCRdb itself ran the 5' RACE reads through MiXCR, one entry per CDR3 protein. The table lists 950,000 to 1,200,000 distinct CDR3 sequences, more than 30% of them singletons, with less than 15% in the top ten. Sequencing was performed on blood. These receptor sequences come from a man between 18 and 35 years old in good health.

This chain links TRBV27 with TRBJ1-2, with TRBD1 as a possible D gene (5 bases). CDR1 is MNHEY, CDR2 SMNVEV, per germline (reference sequence). The V and J ends lost 5 bases and 4 bases respectively, with 23 bases between them. The CDR3 has 17 amino acids. Here the CDR3 DNA reads TGTGCCAGCAGTCTTACCCAATCTACCCGGGACCTCTATGGCTACACCTTC. Protein product: CASSLTQSTRDLYGYTF.

This chain connects TRBV6-2 or TRBV6-3 to TRBJ1-4; D ambiguous. The CDR3 consists of 15 residues. Trimming took off 2 bases at V and 8 bases at J, with 15 bases between the two ends. The germline gives CDR1 MNHEY, CDR2 SVGEGT. The CDR3 bases are TGTGCCAGCAGTTACCGGCCAGATCTTTTGGAAAAACTGTTTTTT. This encodes CASSYRPDLLEKLFF.

The chain couples TRBV14 to TRBJ2-5; D ambiguous. V gave up 1 base and J gave up 7 bases, with 10 bases separating them. The CDR3 is made up of 13 amino acids. The germline V gene has CDR1 SGHDN and CDR2 FVKESK. The CDR3 region has the DNA TGTGCCAGCAGCCAAGTTCCCCACGGGACCCAGTACTTC. Amino acids: CASSQVPHGTQYF.

The chain has TRBV14 and TRBJ1-2; no definite D call. Germline values: CDR1 SGHDN, CDR2 FVKESK. Trimming took 0 bases from V and 8 from J, leaving 19 bases between them. The CDR3 loop spans 16 amino acids. The CDR3 DNA follows: TGTGCCAGCAGCCAAGATGCGCGCAGGTCGGCTGGGGGCTACACCTTC. Amino acid sequence: CASSQDARRSAGGYTF.

This chain links TRBV6-5 with TRBJ1-1, with D possibly TRBD1 on 5 matching bases. Per germline, CDR1 MNHEY and CDR2 SVGAGI. V was trimmed by 2 bases and J by 1 base, leaving 8 bases between them. The CDR3 sequence is 14 residues long. The CDR3 loop reads CASSYTGSNTEAFF. The CDR3 nucleotides read TGTGCCAGCAGTTACACAGGTTCGAACACTGAAGCTTTCTTT.

Many counts were recorded for this clonotype. The V gene is TRBV4-1, the J gene TRBJ2-1; 11 nucleotides match TRBD2. Germline V gene lookup returns CDR1 MGHRA and CDR2 YSYEKL. V trimming: 5 bases; J trimming: 0 bases; junction bases outside the gene matches: 6. The CDR3 runs 17 residues. DNA of the CDR3: TGCGCCAGCAGCGCCAAACTAGCGGGGGTCTCCTACAATGAGCAGTTCTTC. It yields the protein CASSAKLAGVSYNEQFF.

This clonotype was recorded a few times. The CDR3: CASSLLEEKLFF. Here the CDR3 DNA reads TGTGCCAGCAGTTTATTGGAAGAAAAACTGTTTTTT. This sequence joins TRBV12-3 or TRBV12-4 and TRBJ1-4; D ambiguous. Trimming cost V 2 bases and J 8 bases, with 6 bases left between them. The CDR3 totals 12 residues.

The chain employs TRBV5-1 and TRBJ2-3; D not certain. The CDR3 extends over 15 amino acids. Trimming cost V 1 base and J 0 bases, with 9 bases left between them. The germline CDR1 and CDR2 sequences are SGHRS and YFSETQ. CDR3 nucleotide sequence: TGCGCCAGCAGCTTGCTGCTTTCTAGCACAGATACGCAGTATTTT. Residues: CASSLLLSSTDTQYF.

This clonotype was recorded a few times. The J gene is TRBJ1-1, the V gene TRBV4-3, with unresolved D. The CDR3 length is 16 residues. V was shortened by 0 bases and J by 8 bases, with 19 bases between the two germline ends. Germline values: CDR1 LGHNA, CDR2 YSLEER. The CDR3 DNA is TGCGCCAGCAGCCAAGATGGTAGTTCGGGGTGGCTGGAAGCTTTCTTT. Protein product: CASSQDGSSGWLEAFF.

The chain employs TRBV4-3 and TRBJ2-4, with D tentatively TRBD1 or TRBD2 (5 bases each). The CDR3 spans 18 residues. V was cut by 1 base and J by 0 bases, with 16 bases left in between. Germline CDR1 LGHNA, CDR2 YSLEER. Written as DNA, the CDR3 is TGCGCCAGCAGCCAAGGAAGGACGGGGCACCTAGCCAAAAACATTCAGTACTTC. It translates to CASSQGRTGHLAKNIQYF.

This clonotype was recorded a few times. The gene calls are TRBV29-1 and TRBJ2-5; 7 positions match TRBD2. The CDR3 contains 13 residues. Germline V gene sequence: CDR1 SQVTM, CDR2 ANQGSEA. V was clipped by 0 bases and J by 13 bases; unmatched bases: 11. CDR3 sequence reads: CSVEDLGGESLYF. The CDR3 DNA reads TGCAGCGTTGAAGATCTGGGGGGGGAGTCGCTGTACTTC.

The chain joins TRBV20-1 to TRBJ2-5, with D possibly matching TRBD2 (5 bases). CDR1 is DFQATT and CDR2 is SNEGSKA in the germline V gene (reference sequence). CDR3 length: 15 amino acids. Between the trimmed V and J ends, which lost 0 bases and 2 bases, there was a span of 13 bases. The CDR3 loop is CSARDRELYQETQYF. The CDR3 DNA is TGCAGTGCTAGAGACCGGGAACTCTATCAAGAGACCCAGTACTTC.

The genes are TRBV29-1 and TRBJ1-4, with 9 bases matching TRBD1. Germline CDR1 and CDR2: SQVTM and ANQGSEA. CDR3 size: 13 residues. With 7 bases clipped from V and 5 bases from J, the junction kept 5 bases outside the gene matches. The CDR3 is CSGTGTGNEKLFF. CDR3 nucleotides: TGCAGCGGAACCGGGACAGGGAATGAAAAACTGTTTTTT.

On this clonotype itself: At one boundary the junction diverges from the germline segment, which might be a read error. The rearrangement links TRBV4-3 to TRBJ2-1; TRBD1 might be the D (5 bases). Germline assignment: CDR1 LGHNA and CDR2 YSLEER. The CDR3 contains 13 residues. CDR3 protein: CVSSLGVRGEQFF. DNA of the CDR3: TGCGTCAGCAGCCTAGGGGTGAGAGGTGAGCAGTTCTTC.

This clonotype was seen a handful of times. The chain joins TRBV7-9 to TRBJ2-1, with a tentative D call TRBD2 (5 bases). The V gene lost 3 bases and the J gene lost 4 bases, with 10 bases spanning the gap. Germline CDR1 is SEHNR and CDR2 is FQNEAQ (reference sequence). CDR3 length: 14 residues. CDR3 nucleotide sequence: TGTGCCAGCAGCTTGGGAGACCTATACAATGAGCAGTTCTTC. Its protein product is CASSLGDLYNEQFF.

This rearrangement joins TRBV6-1 to TRBJ1-2; D not resolved. In germline, CDR1 is MNHNS, CDR2 SASEGT. The germline V and J ends were trimmed by 3 bases and 13 bases, with 15 bases remaining between them. The CDR3 loop spans 12 amino acids. The CDR3: CASSEWAASSTF. CDR3 DNA sequence: TGTGCCAGCAGTGAGTGGGCAGCCTCCTCCACCTTC.

There are a few counts of this clonotype. The rearrangement joins TRBV6-5 to TRBJ1-2; D is ambiguous. The length of the CDR3 is 15 residues. In germline, CDR1 is MNHEY, CDR2 SVGAGI. V lost 5 bases to trimming and J lost 7 bases, with 20 bases between them. The CDR3 is CASSQPGFDSGGYTF. CDR3 bases: TGTGCCAGCAGTCAACCGGGCTTCGACTCGGGTGGCTACACCTTC.

CDR3 nucleotide sequence: TGCAGTGCCATTAGCGGGGGGTATGAGCAGTTCTTC. It specifies CSAISGGYEQFF. The rearrangement uses TRBV20-1 and TRBJ2-1; 10 bases fit TRBD2. The germline gives CDR1 DFQATT, CDR2 SNEGSKA (reference sequence). The junction had 4 bases not matched to a gene; V was cut back by 6 bases and J by 8 bases. The CDR3 totals 12 residues.